The 14 T cell receptor beta chains below were found in one sample sequenced in a study of post-analysis software for immune sequencing data. Findings of the study overall: Patients showed TRBV5-6, TRBV5-1 and TRBV20-1 among five TRBV segments more frequent than in controls.

No antigen is known for these receptors. The TCR beta cDNA libraries contained unique molecular identifiers. TCRdb reanalysed the PCR reads using MiXCR and keeps one entry per CDR3 protein. Among 750,000 to 950,000 distinct CDR3 sequences listed, more than 45% were seen once. The sequenced material came from blood. The receptor set was obtained from a girl under 18 with multiple sclerosis.

This clonotype was seen more than once but under ten times. The CDR3 bases are TGTGCCAGCAGCTTAGTTCGGTGGGGTGAGGCCAAAAACATTCAGTACTTC. This encodes CASSLVRWGEAKNIQYF. The chain carries TRBV7-8 and TRBJ2-4, with D unclear. Germline V gene lookup returns CDR1 SGHVS and CDR2 FQNEAQ. Trimming removed 1 base at V and 1 base at J, with 14 bases between. The CDR3 runs 17 residues.

This clonotype turned up a few times. V and J are TRBV29-1 and TRBJ2-7, with TRBD1 identical over 8 bases. Germline CDR1 is SQVTM and CDR2 is ANQGSEA. The CDR3 consists of 17 residues. V lost 1 base to trimming and J lost 4 bases; unmatched junction nucleotides: 15. The DNA of the CDR3 is TGCAGCGTTGAAGGCTTAGGACAGGGAATGAAGTCGTACGAGCAGTACTTC. The encoded protein is CSVEGLGQGMKSYEQYF.

Only a few counts were recorded for this clonotype. This rearrangement joins TRBV6-6 to TRBJ2-7; D call uncertain. Trimming pared 8 bases from V and 2 bases from J, leaving 16 bases between. The CDR3 is 14 amino acids. Germline V gene sequence: CDR1 MNHNY, CDR2 SVGAGI (reference sequence). CDR3 in DNA: TGTGCCAGCTGCCCCGCTTCAGTGGCCTACGAGCAGTACTTC. Protein: CASCPASVAYEQYF.

This clonotype was counted between two and nine times. This chain joins TRBV4-1 and TRBJ2-1; D gene ambiguous. The V end was cut by 0 bases, the J end by 5 bases, with 14 bases between. This CDR3 comprises 16 residues. CDR1 is MGHRA, CDR2 YSYEKL, per germline. CDR3 DNA sequence: TGCGCCAGCAGCCAAGATGGGCCATTCGGCCACAATGAGCAGTTCTTC. Its translation is CASSQDGPFGHNEQFF.

V and J are TRBV6-5 and TRBJ2-3; D is ambiguous. The CDR3 contains 15 residues. Germline V CDR1 and CDR2: MNHEY, SVGAGI. V shed 0 bases and J shed 2 bases, with 9 bases lying between them. The CDR3 sequence: CASSYSRGPTDTQYF. CDR3 DNA sequence: TGTGCCAGCAGTTACTCGAGAGGACCCACAGATACGCAGTATTTT.

The J gene is TRBJ1-5, the V gene TRBV7-2; TRBD1 might be the D (5 bases). Per germline, CDR1 SGHTA and CDR2 FQGNSA. Trimming cost V 4 bases and J 7 bases, with 14 bases left between them. The CDR3 totals 14 residues. CDR3 sequence reads: CASSWGGDGQPQHF. The DNA of the CDR3 is TGTGCCAGCAGCTGGGGGGGGGATGGGCAGCCCCAGCATTTT. The full variable domain, its missing parts supplied by reference TRBV7-2 and TRBJ1-5, is GAGVSQSPSNKVTEKGKDVELRCDPISGHTALYWYRQSLGQGLEFLIYFQGNSAPDKSGLPSDRFSAERTGGSVSTLTIQRTQQEDSAVYLCASSWGGDGQPQHFGDGTRLSIL.

The rearrangement joins TRBV15 to TRBJ2-1; D ambiguous. V was cut by 0 bases and J by 7 bases, with 4 bases left in between. This CDR3 is built from 12 residues. Germline CDR1 and CDR2: LNHNV and YYDKDF (reference sequence). The chain's CDR3 is CATSRDVNEQFF. The CDR3 nucleotides are TGTGCCACCAGCAGAGATGTGAATGAGCAGTTCTTC.

This chain links TRBV21-1 with TRBJ1-5. TRBV21-1 is a documented pseudogene. CDR3 length equals 15 residues. Here the CDR3 reads CASSKGGRRNQPQHF. The CDR3, as DNA: TGTGCCAGCAGCAAAGGGGGACGGCGCAATCAGCCCCAGCATTTT.

This clonotype was counted between two and nine times. The chain is built from TRBV5-4 and TRBJ2-1, with 12 bases fitting TRBD2. The V segment lost 4 bases and the J segment 10 bases; nucleotides outside the gene matches: 9. Looked up from germline, CDR1 is SGHNT and CDR2 is YYREEE (reference sequence). The length of the CDR3 is 15 residues. The CDR3 nucleotides read TGTGCCAGCAGCCCCCCTAGCGGGAGGGCGGCAGAGCAGTTCTTC. This translates into CASSPPSGRAAEQFF.

This chain connects TRBV7-9 to TRBJ1-2; D uncertain. The CDR3 is made up of 16 amino acids. CDR1 SEHNR and CDR2 FQNEAQ come from the germline V gene (reference sequence). V dropped 5 bases and J dropped 2 bases, with 18 bases sitting between them. CDR3 nucleotide sequence: TGTGCCAGCAGCCTATCCCCAGCAGCAATAAACTATGGCTACACCTTC. It specifies CASSLSPAAINYGYTF.

As concerns this clonotype: Possible read error: a much larger clone is one base away. The rearrangement joins TRBV29-1 to TRBJ2-5, with D maybe TRBD2 (5 bases). This CDR3 contains 14 residues. Germline V gene sequence: CDR1 SQVTM, CDR2 ANQGSEA. V dropped 6 bases and J dropped 5 bases, with 19 bases sitting between them. The CDR3 region is CSVNMVFEGETQYF. The CDR3 DNA is TGCAGCGTGAATATGGTTTTTGAGGGCGAGACCCAGTACTTC. The entire variable domain, with the rest obtained from reference TRBV29-1 and TRBJ2-5, is as follows: SAVISQKPSRDICQRGTSLTIQCQVDSQVTMMFWYRQQPGQSLTLIATANQGSEATYESGFVIDKFPISRPNLTFSTLTVSNMSPEDSSIYLCSVNMVFEGETQYFGPGTRLLVL.

As to this clonotype: At one end the junction does not follow the germline gene, possibly because of a read error. The V call is TRBV2, the J call TRBJ2-1, with 12 nucleotides matching TRBD2. The CDR3 loop spans 16 amino acids. Germline V gives CDR1 SNHLY, CDR2 FYNNEI. The DNA of the CDR3 is TGTACCAGCAGCCTACTAGCGGGAGGATTAGATTCAGAGGAGTTCTTC. This sequence encodes CTSSLLAGGLDSEEFF.

A few counts support this clonotype. V usage is TRBV10-2 and J usage is TRBJ2-1, with D unclear. Germline CDR1 is WSHSY and CDR2 is SAAADI. This CDR3 comprises 14 residues. V gave up 0 bases and J gave up 10 bases, with 13 bases separating them. CDR3 loop: CASSESVVAGEQFF. The CDR3 DNA sequence: TGCGCCAGCAGTGAGTCGGTAGTGGCTGGCGAGCAGTTCTTC.

This chain connects TRBV7-3 to TRBJ2-3, with a possible D match to TRBD2 (6 bases). The germline CDR1 and CDR2 sequences are SGHTA and FQGTGA. Trimming took off 3 bases at V and 6 bases at J, with 10 bases between the two ends. CDR3 size: 13 residues. CDR3 in DNA: TGTGCCAGCAGCTTGACTAGTTTGGATACGCAGTATTTT. Protein product: CASSLTSLDTQYF.